This T cell receptor beta chain is drawn from a study of OX40 agonist ivuxolimab in advanced cancers. General study findings and limits: On average, CD8+ T cells had more expanded clones than CD4+.

It was autoimmune disease history or systemic immunosuppression that excluded patients. Some clones are missing from TCRdb's copy, which holds only in-frame ones; the method was immunoSEQ multiplex PCR. In the table there are some 64,000 clones, about 90% of which are singletons. On this clone itself: The target antigen is unknown.

Trimming took off 0 bases at V and 0 bases at J, with 32 bases between the two ends. Germline values: CDR1 GTSNPN, CDR2 SVGIG (reference sequence). The length of the CDR3 is 22 residues. This chain connects TRBV30 to TRBJ1-1; maybe TRBD1 (5 bases). The receptor was derived from an adult with an advanced solid tumor such as melanoma, head and neck, liver or kidney cancer. Here the sequenced sample was CD4+ or CD8+ T cells sorted from blood, taken in a trial of the OX40 agonist ivuxolimab. CDR3 residues: CAWSVPRFVPGVGGDMNTEAFF. Here the CDR3 DNA reads TGTGCCTGGAGTGTACCTCGGTTTGTCCCGGGTGTGGGGGGAGACATGAACACTGAAGCTTTCTTT.